This TCR beta chain was identified in a study of blood T cell repertoires in COVID-19. The overall study: Spain, Italy and the United States supplied samples that represented acute and convalescent COVID-19. T cells, B-cell-depleted T cells, or PBMCs supplied cDNA or gDNA.

This clone was detected a few times. Germline CDR1 is MNHEY and CDR2 is SVGAGI. Trimming left V 7 bases short and J 3 bases short, with 10 bases between. The CDR3 runs 13 residues. Original data processing: Nucleated cell counts were estimated from reference gene primer amplification. Sequencing used immunoSEQ multiplex PCR; TCRdb keeps in-frame clones, though not all of them. Clone size and V and J calls were adopted from that table, with D and trimming inferred from the DNA. The sample includes more than 100,000 clones, 60% to 85% of them seen just once. This rearrangement joins TRBV6-5 to TRBJ2-1, with a weak D call TRBD1 (5 bases). The material sequenced was peripheral blood. This receptor was identified in a human donor with acute or convalescent COVID-19. The donor label of this sample is uncertain. CDR3 DNA: TGTGCCAGCAACCTAGACAGCTACAATGAGCAGTTCTTC. This codes for CASNLDSYNEQFF.